The 19 T cell receptor beta chains below come from one sample, sequenced in a study of cytomegalovirus exposure and HLA in healthy donors. Repertoires were generated with immunoSEQ multiplex PCR, while TCRdb's copy carries only in-frame clones and drops some. Of about 64,000 clones in the sample, about 89% are singletons; the top ten hold over 1.5%. The sample was PBMCs. The receptor set was obtained from a woman in her late teens or twenties in good health and CMV-seronegative.

V usage is TRBV21-1 and J usage is TRBJ1-2; the table's D call of TRBD1 was not tested on the DNA. TRBV21-1 is flagged as a pseudogene. This CDR3 region has 14 residues. As DNA, the CDR3 is TGTGCCAGCAGCAAATGCAGGGGGTCGCAAGGCTACACCTTC. It encodes CASSKCRGSQGYTF.

This rearrangement joins TRBV6-6 to TRBJ1-5, with D hard to call. V was pared by 3 bases and J by 0 bases, with 6 bases between. The CDR3 contains 14 residues. CDR1 is MNHNY, CDR2 SVGAGI, per germline (reference sequence). CDR3 DNA sequence: TGTGCCAGCAGTTATGACTATAGCAATCAGCCCCAGCATTTT. Translation: CASSYDYSNQPQHF.

The genes are TRBV9 and TRBJ2-7; the D gene is possibly TRBD1 (6 bases). This CDR3 comprises 14 residues. From germline, CDR1 is SGDLS and CDR2 YYNGEE. Trimming removed 2 bases at V and 5 bases at J, with 14 bases between. The CDR3 region has the DNA TGTGCCAGCAGCGTCACGTCGGACAGCCACGAGCAGTACTTC. It translates to CASSVTSDSHEQYF.

The rearrangement links TRBV30 to TRBJ2-2, with 10 positions matching TRBD2. The CDR3 is made up of 13 amino acids. Germline values: CDR1 GTSNPN, CDR2 SVGIG (reference sequence). V lost 5 bases and J lost 6; bases outside the gene matches: 3. The CDR3 DNA follows: TGTGCCTGGGCTAGCGGGAGTCCCGGGGAGCTGTTTTTT. This translates into CAWASGSPGELFF.

This clone was seen once. The gene calls are TRBV30 and TRBJ1-1; no definite D call. The CDR3 length is 11 residues. Germline V gene data show CDR1 as GTSNPN and CDR2 as SVGIG (reference sequence). Trimming removed 5 bases from V and 7 bases from J, with 11 bases in between. The chain's CDR3 is CAWEVGFEAFF. The CDR3 bases are TGTGCCTGGGAGGTTGGGTTTGAAGCTTTCTTT.

This clone was detected once. The V call is TRBV29-1, the J call TRBJ2-7; D unresolved. The CDR3 is made up of 11 amino acids. Trimming took 3 bases from V and 0 from J, leaving 3 bases between them. Germline CDR1 is SQVTM and CDR2 is ANQGSEA. The CDR3 loop is CSVDISYEQYF. CDR3 DNA sequence: TGCAGCGTTGATATCTCCTACGAGCAGTACTTC.

The CDR3 region has the DNA TGTGCCAGCAGTTCCTGGCGGAGAAATTCACCCCTCCACTTT. This sequence encodes CASSSWRRNSPLHF. The rearrangement links TRBV7-9 to TRBJ1-6; no reliable D call. The germline V gene encodes CDR1 SEHNR and CDR2 FQNEAQ (reference sequence). The CDR3 extends over 14 amino acids. V lost 6 bases and J 7 bases, leaving 13 bases between the germline ends. The full variable domain, rest sourced from reference TRBV7-9 and TRBJ1-6, is DTGVSQNPRHKITKRGQNVTFRCDPISEHNRLYWYRQTLGQGPEFLTYFQNEAQLEKSRLLSDRFSAERPKGSFSTLEIQRTEQGDSAMYLCASSSWRRNSPLHFGNGTRLTVT.

In this sample, this clone turned up once. The chain recombines TRBV7-9 with TRBJ1-2; D ambiguous. The CDR3 is 13 residues long. Germline CDR1 and CDR2: SEHNR and FQNEAQ (reference sequence). Trimming cost V 7 bases and J 8 bases, with 17 bases left between them. Here the CDR3 reads CASTRRDISGYTF. The CDR3 region has the DNA TGTGCCAGCACCAGAAGAGACATAAGCGGCTACACCTTC.

V usage is TRBV5-6 and J usage is TRBJ1-6, with D perhaps TRBD1 (5 bases). Germline assignment: CDR1 SGHDT and CDR2 YYEEEE. The CDR3 extends over 15 amino acids. The V gene lost 0 bases and the J gene lost 4 bases, with 8 bases spanning the gap. This CDR3 is CASSLGQLYNSPLHF. Written as DNA, the CDR3 is TGTGCCAGCAGCTTGGGACAGCTATATAATTCACCCCTCCACTTT. The complete variable domain, with remaining parts taken from reference TRBV5-6 and TRBJ1-6, reads DAGVTQSPTHLIKTRGQQVTLRCSPKSGHDTVSWYQQALGQGPQFIFQYYEEEERQRGNFPDRFSGHQFPNYSSELNVNALLLGDSALYLCASSLGQLYNSPLHFGNGTRLTVT.

The chain couples TRBV2 to TRBJ2-7, with TRBD1 identical over 8 bases. The CDR3 length is 12 residues. V lost 5 bases and J lost 11; bases outside the gene matches: 8. Germline CDR1 is SNHLY and CDR2 is FYNNEI. As DNA, the CDR3 is TGTGCCAGCAGTAGCGTTCCGGGACAGGAGTACTTC. Its translation is CASSSVPGQEYF.

This clone has just a few counts. This chain connects TRBV4-1 to TRBJ2-2; 13 positions agree with TRBD2. This CDR3 region has 18 residues. The V segment lost 1 base and the J segment 4 bases; nucleotides outside the gene matches: 6. In germline, CDR1 is MGHRA, CDR2 YSYEKL. CDR3 nucleotide sequence: TGCGCCAGCAGCCAAGGCGGACTAGCGGGAGTTGGCACCGGGGAGCTGTTTTTT. Translated, it gives CASSQGGLAGVGTGELFF.

V usage is TRBV27 and J usage is TRBJ1-2; 9 bases are shared with TRBD1. This CDR3 is 14 amino acids long. Germline-derived CDR1 and CDR2 are MNHEY and SMNVEV (reference sequence). The V and J ends lost 6 bases and 6 bases, in that order; junction bases with no gene match: 8. CDR3 coding DNA: TGTGCCAGCAGAAAACAGGGGGCGCAGAATGGCTACACCTTC. Translated: CASRKQGAQNGYTF.

The chain is built from TRBV7-8 and TRBJ2-7; 11 bases align to TRBD2. Unmatched junction bases numbered 15, after V lost 6 bases and J lost 2 bases. The CDR3 is made up of 18 amino acids. Germline values: CDR1 SGHVS, CDR2 FQNEAQ. DNA of the CDR3: TGTGCCAGCAGTGTGACTAGCGGGGCTTCAAGGTTCCCCTACGAGCAGTACTTC. It is translated as CASSVTSGASRFPYEQYF.

The V and J genes are TRBV19 and TRBJ1-2, with 10 nucleotides matching TRBD1. This CDR3 has 15 amino acids. The germline V gene has CDR1 LNHDA and CDR2 SQIVND (reference sequence). Trimming removed 7 bases from V and 4 bases from J; junction bases left unmatched: 9. The CDR3 region has the DNA TGTGCCAGTAAATGGGGGACAGGGGTCGGCTATGGCTACACCTTC. Encoded protein: CASKWGTGVGYGYTF. Based on the CDR3 plus reference TRBV19 and TRBJ1-2, the full variable domain is DGGITQSPKYLFRKEGQNVTLSCEQNLNHDAMYWYRQDPGQGLRLIYYSQIVNDFQKGDIAEGYSVSREKKESFPLTVTSAQKNPTAFYLCASKWGTGVGYGYTFGSGTRLTVV.

The chain has TRBV11-1 and TRBJ2-1, with a tentative D call TRBD2 (5 bases). The CDR3 consists of 14 residues. Trimming cost V 2 bases and J 9 bases, with 14 bases left between them. CDR1 SGHAT and CDR2 FQDESV come from the germline V gene (reference sequence). The CDR3 loop is CASSLNPTEGEQFF. CDR3 bases: TGTGCCAGCAGCTTAAATCCGACCGAGGGTGAGCAGTTCTTC.

The chain has TRBV5-4 and TRBJ2-1, with 9 bases fitting TRBD2. V gave up 0 bases and J gave up 0 bases; unmatched junction bases: 4. This CDR3 comprises 17 residues. Germline V gene sequence: CDR1 SGHNT, CDR2 YYREEE (reference sequence). CDR3 nucleotide sequence: TGTGCCAGCAGCTTGGGGGCTAGCGGGGTCTCCTACAATGAGCAGTTCTTC. It encodes CASSLGASGVSYNEQFF.

The V call is TRBV4-3, the J call TRBJ2-5; TRBD1 might be the D (5 bases). The CDR3 totals 15 residues. With 0 bases removed from V and 2 bases from J, the gap between germline ends came to 10 bases. CDR1 and CDR2 (germline): LGHNA, YSLEER. The CDR3 region is CASSQDWGQQETQYF. DNA for the CDR3: TGCGCCAGCAGCCAAGATTGGGGCCAACAAGAGACCCAGTACTTC.

The gene calls are TRBV28 and TRBJ1-1; D uncertain. Germline values: CDR1 MDHEN, CDR2 SYDVKM. This CDR3 spans 14 amino acids. Trimming took 6 bases from V and 1 from J, leaving 12 bases between them. The CDR3 is CASRVAAGNTEAFF. CDR3 coding DNA: TGTGCCAGCAGAGTGGCGGCGGGGAACACTGAAGCTTTCTTT.

The rearrangement uses TRBV9 and TRBJ2-2; 8 bases are a match to TRBD2. V trimming: 0 bases; J trimming: 3 bases; junction bases outside the gene matches: 4. Germline V gives CDR1 SGDLS, CDR2 YYNGEE. This CDR3 spans 16 amino acids. The CDR3 is CASSVVGGAYTGELFF. In DNA form, the CDR3 reads TGTGCCAGCAGCGTAGTCGGGGGGGCCTACACCGGGGAGCTGTTTTTT.